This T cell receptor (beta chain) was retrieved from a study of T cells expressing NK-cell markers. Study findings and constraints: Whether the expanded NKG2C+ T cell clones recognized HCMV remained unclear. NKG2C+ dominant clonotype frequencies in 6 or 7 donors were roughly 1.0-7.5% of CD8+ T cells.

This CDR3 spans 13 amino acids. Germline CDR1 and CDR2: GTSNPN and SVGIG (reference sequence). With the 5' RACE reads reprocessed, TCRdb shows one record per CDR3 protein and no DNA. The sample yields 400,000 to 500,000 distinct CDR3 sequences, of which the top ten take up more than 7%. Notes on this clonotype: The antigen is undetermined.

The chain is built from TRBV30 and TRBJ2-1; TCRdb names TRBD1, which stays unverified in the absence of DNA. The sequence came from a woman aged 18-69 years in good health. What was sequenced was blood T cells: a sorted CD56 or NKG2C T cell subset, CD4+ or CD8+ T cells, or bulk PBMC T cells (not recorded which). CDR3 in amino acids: CAWSPGQVHKQFF.